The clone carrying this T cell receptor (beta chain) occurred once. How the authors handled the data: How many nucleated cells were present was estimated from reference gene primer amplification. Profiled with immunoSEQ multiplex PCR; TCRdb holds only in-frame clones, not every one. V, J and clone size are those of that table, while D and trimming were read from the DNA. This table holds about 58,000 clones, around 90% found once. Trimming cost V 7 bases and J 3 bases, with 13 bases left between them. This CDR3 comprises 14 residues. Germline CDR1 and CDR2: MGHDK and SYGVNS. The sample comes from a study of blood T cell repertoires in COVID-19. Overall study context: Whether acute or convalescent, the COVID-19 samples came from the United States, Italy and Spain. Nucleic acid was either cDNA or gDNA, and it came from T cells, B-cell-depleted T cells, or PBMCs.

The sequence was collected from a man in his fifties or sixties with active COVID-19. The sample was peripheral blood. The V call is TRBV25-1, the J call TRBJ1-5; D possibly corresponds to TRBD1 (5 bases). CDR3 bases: TGTGCCAGCACTCCCCCAGGGAACAATCAGCCCCAGCATTTT. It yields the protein CASTPPGNNQPQHF.